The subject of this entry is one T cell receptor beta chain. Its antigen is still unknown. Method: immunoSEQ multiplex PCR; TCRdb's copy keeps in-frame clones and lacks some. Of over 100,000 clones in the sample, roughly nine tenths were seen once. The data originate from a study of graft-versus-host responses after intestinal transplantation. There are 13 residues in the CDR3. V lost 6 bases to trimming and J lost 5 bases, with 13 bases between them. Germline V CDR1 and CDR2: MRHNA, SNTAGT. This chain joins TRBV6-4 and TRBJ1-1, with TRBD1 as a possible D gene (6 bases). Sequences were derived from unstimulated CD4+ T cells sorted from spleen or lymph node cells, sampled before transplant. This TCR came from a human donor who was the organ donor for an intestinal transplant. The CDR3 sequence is CASSYRGGTEAFF. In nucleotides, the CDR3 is TGTGCCAGCAGCTATAGGGGGGGGACTGAAGCTTTCTTT.